The source of this TCR beta chain is a study of shared clonotypes between healthy human individuals. Study results and caveats: Researchers sampled only blood; tissue repertoires likely differ. Naive CD4 clonotype sharing across several donors was approximately 5%. Non-shared clonotypes were found to have lower generation probabilities than the clonotypes that were shared by all four of the sorted-subset donors.

Germline lookup yields CDR1 MNHNS and CDR2 SASEGT. The V end was cut by 0 bases, the J end by 11 bases, with 13 bases between. This CDR3 is built from 13 residues. Measured with immunoSEQ multiplex PCR; TCRdb has only the in-frame clones, and not every one. The repertoire holds over 850,000 clones, with around 78% as singletons. To note about this clone: Its antigen is not identified.

Sequences were obtained from memory CD4+ T cells from PBMCs. The subset was: CD45RA-negative fraction. The origin of this receptor is a man between 18 and 29 years old in good health. Some clones in this sample may be carry-over from other donors' samples. V gene TRBV6-1 combines with J gene TRBJ1-1, with TRBD1 as a possible D gene (5 bases). The CDR3 DNA is TGTGCCAGCAGTGAAGCGGGACCCGGGAGGGCTTTCTTT. It translates to CASSEAGPGRAFF.